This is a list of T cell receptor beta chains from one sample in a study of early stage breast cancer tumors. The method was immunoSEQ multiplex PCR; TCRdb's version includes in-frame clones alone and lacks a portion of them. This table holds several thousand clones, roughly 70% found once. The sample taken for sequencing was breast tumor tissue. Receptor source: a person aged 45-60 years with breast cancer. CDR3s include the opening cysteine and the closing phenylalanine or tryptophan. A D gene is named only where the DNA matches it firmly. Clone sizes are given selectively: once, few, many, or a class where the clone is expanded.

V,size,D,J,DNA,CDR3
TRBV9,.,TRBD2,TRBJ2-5,TGTGCCAGCAGCGGCCTAGCGGGCTCCCAAGAGACCCAGTACTTC,CASSGLAGSQETQYF
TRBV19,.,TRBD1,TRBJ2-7,TGTGCCAGTAGTTCAACCGGGACAGGGGCCTACGAGCAGTACTTC,CASSSTGTGAYEQYF
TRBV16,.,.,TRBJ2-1,TGTGCCAGCAGCCAATTGCCAGCGGGTGAGCAGTTCTTC,CASSQLPAGEQFF
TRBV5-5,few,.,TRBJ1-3,TGTGCCAGCAGCTTACTTCTCCAAGGGACGGGCTCTGGAAACACCATATATTTT,CASSLLLQGTGSGNTIYF
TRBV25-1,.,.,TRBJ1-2,TGTGCCAGCAGTGGGGGACCGCGGGGCTATGGCTACACCTTC,CASSGGPRGYGYTF
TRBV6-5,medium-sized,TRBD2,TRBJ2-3,TGTGCCAGCAGTTGGACTAGCGGGGGGCCAGATACGCAGTATTTT,CASSWTSGGPDTQYF
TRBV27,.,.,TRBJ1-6,TGTGCCAGCAGTTTATTGGGGGAGGGGAATTGGGGGGGATCACCCCTCCACTTT,CASSLLGEGNWGGSPLHF
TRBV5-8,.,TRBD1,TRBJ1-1,TGTGCCAGCAGCTTGGCGGGACAGGGATTTGACACTGAAGCTTTCTTT,CASSLAGQGFDTEAFF
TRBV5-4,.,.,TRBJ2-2,TGTGCCAGCACCCTCCGGGGGCCCACGCAGCCCACCGGGGAGCTGTTTTTT,CASTLRGPTQPTGELFF
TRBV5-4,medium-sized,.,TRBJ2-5,TGTGCCAGCAGCTGGATCGTAGGGGGCCAAGAGACCCAGTACTTC,CASSWIVGGQETQYF
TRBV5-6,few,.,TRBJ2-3,TGTGCCAGCAGCTGGGCCGGCGCAGCAGATACGCAGTATTTT,CASSWAGAADTQYF
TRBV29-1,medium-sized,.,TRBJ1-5,TGCAGCGCCTCCGGGGGCGATCAGCCCCAGCATTTT,CSASGGDQPQHF
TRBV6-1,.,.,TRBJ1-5,TGTGCCAGCAGTGAAGTTTTAGGGCCCAATCAGCCCCAGCATTTT,CASSEVLGPNQPQHF
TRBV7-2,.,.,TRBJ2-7,TGTGCCAGCAGCTCCCGGTCCAGTAGCGGACCTTACGAGCAGTACTTC,CASSSRSSSGPYEQYF
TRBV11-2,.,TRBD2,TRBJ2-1,TGTGCCAGCAGGCTCTCTAGCGGGGGGACGGGGCATGAGCAGTTCTTC,CASRLSSGGTGHEQFF
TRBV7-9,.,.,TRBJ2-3,TGTGCCAGCAGCTTAGAAGGGTTTACAGATACGCAGTATTTT,CASSLEGFTDTQYF
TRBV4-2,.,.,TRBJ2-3,TGTGCCAGCAGCCAAGATCTGGGGCGGGATACGCAGTATTTT,CASSQDLGRDTQYF
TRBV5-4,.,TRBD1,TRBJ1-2,TGTGCCAGCAGCTGGACAGGTTCCTATGGCTACACCTTC,CASSWTGSYGYTF
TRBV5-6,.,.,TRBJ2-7,TGTGCCAGCAGCTTGGCGTCGGGACGGGGCCTCTACGAGCAGTACTTC,CASSLASGRGLYEQYF
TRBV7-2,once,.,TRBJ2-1,TGTGCCAGCAGCTTAAGGAGGGCCTCAACCTACAATGAGCAGTTCTTC,CASSLRRASTYNEQFF
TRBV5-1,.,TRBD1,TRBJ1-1,TGCGCCAGCAGCTTGGAGGGGGCTGAATCAGCTTTCTTT,CASSLEGAESAFF
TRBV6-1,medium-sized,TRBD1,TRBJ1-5,TGTGCCAGCAGTGGGGGACAGGGGATGAATCAGCCCCAGCATTTT,CASSGGQGMNQPQHF
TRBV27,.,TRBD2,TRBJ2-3,TGTGCCAGCAGTTCAATAGCGGGAGGTGAAGATACGCAGTATTTT,CASSSIAGGEDTQYF
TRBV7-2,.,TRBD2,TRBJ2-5,TGTGCCAGCAGAACAGGCTTTAGGGCTAGCGGTTGGGGGGAGACCCAGTACTTC,CASRTGFRASGWGETQYF
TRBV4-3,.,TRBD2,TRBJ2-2,TGCGCCAGCAGCCAAGATCGGTGGGGGACTAGAGCCGGGGAGCTGTTTTTT,CASSQDRWGTRAGELFF
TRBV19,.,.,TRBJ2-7,TGTGCCAGTAGTCCCCAGGACTCTCCGGTTTCTTTGTACGAGCAGTACTTC,CASSPQDSPVSLYEQYF
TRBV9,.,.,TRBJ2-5,TGTGCCAGCAGCGTAGGTTCTAGAGGGGATGAGACCCAGTACTTC,CASSVGSRGDETQYF
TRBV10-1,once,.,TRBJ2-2,TGCGCCAGCAGGAGCGACAGGGAGGCCGGGGAGCTGTTTTTT,CASRSDREAGELFF
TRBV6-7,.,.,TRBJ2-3,TGTGCCAGCAGTTCGGACGGGGCGGGAAGCGCAGATACGCAGTATTTT,CASSSDGAGSADTQYF
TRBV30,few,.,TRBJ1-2,TGTGCCGTTAGCGGTGGCTACACCTTC,CAVSGGYTF
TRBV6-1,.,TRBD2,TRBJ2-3,TGTGCCAGCAGTGAAGTAAGCGGGGGGGTTGCCAGGGATACGCAGTATTTT,CASSEVSGGVARDTQYF
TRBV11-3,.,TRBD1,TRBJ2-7,TGTGCCAGCAGCTCAGGGGGTGCTAGCTCCTACGAGCAGTACTTC,CASSSGGASSYEQYF
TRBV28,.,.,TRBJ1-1,TGTGCCAGCAGTAACCCCGGTCGGGGCCCGAACACTGAAGCTTTCTTT,CASSNPGRGPNTEAFF
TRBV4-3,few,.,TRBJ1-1,TGCGCCAGCAGCCGAGTTGTGTCCACTGAAGCTTTCTTT,CASSRVVSTEAFF
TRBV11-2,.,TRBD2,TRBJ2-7,TGTGCCAGCAGCCCCTACGGGGGGAGGCAGGCGCAGTACTTC,CASSPYGGRQAQYF
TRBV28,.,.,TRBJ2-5,TGTGCCAGCAGTTTATCCCGTGAGAGGCTGGAGACCCAGTACTTC,CASSLSRERLETQYF
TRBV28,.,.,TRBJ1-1,TGTGCCAGCAGGATCTCCGAAGGGGCAGTGGAAGCTTTCTTT,CASRISEGAVEAFF
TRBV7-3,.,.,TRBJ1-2,TGTGCCAGCAGCTTAGTGGGTTCGGGTGGCTACACCTTC,CASSLVGSGGYTF
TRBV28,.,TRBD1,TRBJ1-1,TGTGCCAGCAGCCAGGGGGCATTCACTGAAGCTTTCTTT,CASSQGAFTEAFF
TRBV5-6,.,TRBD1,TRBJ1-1,TGTGCCAGCACCAAGGACAGGGGATATGAAGCTTTCTTT,CASTKDRGYEAFF
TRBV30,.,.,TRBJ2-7,TGTGCCTGGACCGTAGGACAAGGGTACTACGAGCAGTACTTC,CAWTVGQGYYEQYF
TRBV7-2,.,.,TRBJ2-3,TGTGCCAGCAGCCCTTCGCGAACAGATACGCAGTATTTT,CASSPSRTDTQYF
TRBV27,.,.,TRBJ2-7,TGTGCCAGCAGTTTGCGTCATAACCCCTACGAGCAGTACTTC,CASSLRHNPYEQYF
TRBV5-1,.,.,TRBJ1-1,TGCGCCAGCAGCCAGGGCACTGAAGCTTTCTTT,CASSQGTEAFF
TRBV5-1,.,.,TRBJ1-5,TGCGCCAGCAGCGACGGGCCTTCGCCGAGCAATCAGCCCCAGCATTTT,CASSDGPSPSNQPQHF
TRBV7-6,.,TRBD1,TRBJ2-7,TGTGCCAGCAGCTTTGGACAGGGGAAAATTGACGAGCAGTACTTC,CASSFGQGKIDEQYF
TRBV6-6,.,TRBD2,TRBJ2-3,TGTGCCAGCAAATTCGGGGGGAGCACAGATACGCAGTATTTT,CASKFGGSTDTQYF
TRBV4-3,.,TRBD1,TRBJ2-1,TGCGCCAGCAGCCAAGATCTCGGGACAGGGGGCCACAATGAGCAGTTCTTC,CASSQDLGTGGHNEQFF